This T cell receptor (beta chain) was sequenced for a study of blood T cell repertoires in COVID-19. Overall study context: Specimens from acute and convalescent COVID-19 originated in the United States, Italy and Spain. From T cells, B-cell-depleted T cells, or PBMCs came the material, which was cDNA or gDNA.

As handled by the study authors: Reference gene primer amplification yielded estimated nucleated cell counts. Repertoires were generated with immunoSEQ multiplex PCR, while TCRdb's copy carries only in-frame clones and drops some. D and trimming come from the DNA, and the V and J calls and clone size come from that table. The data contain some 100,000 clones, about 83% of them singletons. Germline-derived CDR1 and CDR2 are KGHSH and LQKENI. With V trimmed by 2 bases and J by 0 bases, 6 bases remained unmatched. CDR3 length: 16 amino acids. This clone came up a few times. The origin of this receptor is a human donor in a cohort sampled during active COVID-19. Sequenced material: peripheral blood. This chain uses TRBV18 with TRBJ1-1, with 7 bases fitting TRBD1. CDR3 sequence (DNA): TGTGCCAGCTCACCAGGCTCAGGGGGGATGAACACTGAAGCTTTCTTT. Residues: CASSPGSGGMNTEAFF. Filled out from reference TRBV18 and TRBJ1-1, the complete variable domain reads NAGVMQNPRHLVRRRGQEARLRCSPMKGHSHVYWYRQLPEEGLKFMVYLQKENIIDESGMPKERFSAEFPKEGPSILRIQQVVRGDSAAYFCASSPGSGGMNTEAFFGQGTRLTVV.